Here is one T cell receptor beta chain with its context. One end of the junction fails to match germline, which may point to a read error. This CDR3 spans 12 amino acids. Amplified TCR beta CDR3 regions were obtained using RNA transcripts as template. Scientists carried out first-round RT-PCR using HTBI primers and then a second-round multiplex PCR. TCRdb redid the calling of the multiplex PCR reads with MiXCR, one entry per CDR3 protein. Seen here are approximately 500,000 distinct CDR3 sequences, under 15% observed once, and the top ten hold over 7.5%. The sample comes from a study of Graves' ophthalmopathy and Graves' hyperthyroidism.

The V and J genes are TRBV12-3 or TRBV12-4 and TRBJ1-2; D is possibly TRBD1 (6 bases). The sequence derives from a woman aged 30 to 39 with Graves' ophthalmopathy. The sample taken for sequencing was blood. The CDR3, as DNA: TGTGCCAGCAGCATTAGGGGGTATGGCTTCACCTTC. Translating it yields CASSIRGYGFTF.